A single sample is the source of the 5 T cell receptor beta chains below, sequenced in a study of T cell responses to AZD1222 COVID-19 vaccine. The method was immunoSEQ multiplex PCR; TCRdb's version includes in-frame clones alone and lacks a portion of them. The profile shows about 160,000 clones, 90% to 95% of them singletons. Material: peripheral blood, obtained on day 0 of AZD1222 vaccination. The receptors here all came from an adult in good health.

The chain joins TRBV7-9 to TRBJ2-3, with TRBD2 as a possible D gene (5 bases). The ends were cut back, 8 bases at V and 6 bases at J, with 18 bases in the middle. This CDR3 is 14 amino acids long. Germline V CDR1 and CDR2: SEHNR, FQNEAQ (reference sequence). For the CDR3, the DNA is TGTGCCAGCTCCCTAGCCTCGCAGTTGGATACGCAGTATTTT. Amino acid sequence: CASSLASQLDTQYF.

The rearrangement uses TRBV19 and TRBJ1-6; 7 bases agree with TRBD1. Trimming cost V 4 bases and J 4 bases; bases outside gene matches: 25. This CDR3 comprises 22 residues. Germline loops: CDR1 LNHDA, CDR2 SQIVND (reference sequence). The CDR3 region has the DNA TGTGCCAGTAGTAAAACTTCGGACAGGCCACAGAAGGGAGCTTGGTATAATTCACCCCTCCACTTT. Protein product: CASSKTSDRPQKGAWYNSPLHF.

The rearrangement joins TRBV18 to TRBJ1-1, with D tentatively TRBD1 (5 bases). V was clipped by 1 base and J by 2 bases, with 8 bases between them. The V gene's germline CDR1 is KGHSH and CDR2 LQKENI. This CDR3 spans 14 amino acids. In DNA form, the CDR3 reads TGTGCCAGCTCACCACGGCAGGGCAACACTGAAGCTTTCTTT. Translated, it gives CASSPRQGNTEAFF.

V usage is TRBV4-3 and J usage is TRBJ2-7, with 9 bases aligning to TRBD1. In germline, CDR1 is LGHNA, CDR2 YSLEER. There are 15 residues in the CDR3. V shed 1 base and J 5 bases; nucleotides not matched to a gene: 6. In DNA, the CDR3 is TGCGCCAGCAGCCAAGGTTACCGGGACAGGGACGAGCAGTACTTC. This translates into CASSQGYRDRDEQYF.

The gene calls are TRBV19 and TRBJ2-7, with 12 nucleotides matching TRBD2. This CDR3 spans 15 amino acids. V lost 5 bases and J lost 3; bases outside the gene matches: 5. CDR1 LNHDA and CDR2 SQIVND come from the germline V gene (reference sequence). The DNA for the CDR3 is TGTGCCAGTAGTTCTCTAGCGGGGGGGGACTACGAGCAGTACTTC. Translation gives CASSSLAGGDYEQYF.